The 12 T cell receptor beta chains below were found in one sample sequenced in a study of cytomegalovirus exposure and HLA in healthy donors. The PCR used 60 Vbeta and 13 Jbeta primers. The protocol was immunoSEQ multiplex PCR, while the TCRdb copy is restricted to in-frame clones and leaves out a portion. The sample lists 120,000 or so clones; around 69% were seen once. Sequencing was carried out using PBMCs. These receptor sequences come from a man in his fifties in good health and CMV-seropositive.

This chain connects TRBV4-1 to TRBJ2-1, with D possibly being TRBD2 (6 bases). CDR1 MGHRA and CDR2 YSYEKL come from the germline V gene. Between the trimmed V and J ends, which lost 6 bases and 7 bases, there was a span of 19 bases. This CDR3 region has 15 residues. CDR3 sequence (DNA): TGCGCCAGCAGGATAGCCGGGGGTAAAAAGAATGAGCAGTTCTTC. Protein product: CASRIAGGKKNEQFF.

The CDR3 reads CASSSAGTYEQYF. The CDR3 coding sequence is TGTGCCAGCAGCTCGGCCGGGACCTACGAGCAGTACTTC. The rearrangement joins TRBV11-2 to TRBJ2-7, with D perhaps matching TRBD2 (5 bases). V shed 4 bases and J shed 2 bases, with 9 bases lying between them. Germline CDR1 is SGHAT and CDR2 is FQNNGV. The CDR3 extends over 13 amino acids.

This clone appeared once. This sequence joins TRBV28 and TRBJ2-6; TRBD2 matches at 7 bases. Germline V gene sequence: CDR1 MDHEN, CDR2 SYDVKM. This CDR3 is built from 19 residues. V trimming: 4 bases; J trimming: 0 bases; junction bases outside the gene matches: 12. In DNA form, the CDR3 reads TGTGCCAGCAGTTCCCGCCGGGGTAGCGGGTCCTCTGGGGCCAACGTCCTGACTTTC. This translates into CASSSRRGSGSSGANVLTF.

The chain couples TRBV7-2 to TRBJ1-1; the D is unclear. V shed 7 bases and J shed 2 bases, with 14 bases lying between them. The CDR3 is made up of 14 amino acids. Germline CDR1 SGHTA, CDR2 FQGNSA. The CDR3 sequence is CASTSPFPNTEAFF. CDR3 nucleotides: TGTGCCAGCACCTCTCCGTTCCCTAACACTGAAGCTTTCTTT.

V and J are TRBV13 and TRBJ2-1; D may be TRBD1 (6 bases). Germline V CDR1 and CDR2: PRHDT, FYEKMQ (reference sequence). This CDR3 comprises 15 residues. V lost 5 bases to trimming and J lost 3 bases, with 14 bases between them. The CDR3 region has the DNA TGTGCCAGCAGCGTCCAGGGGCCAAGCTACAATGAGCAGTTCTTC. The encoded protein is CASSVQGPSYNEQFF. The whole variable domain, remainder taken from reference TRBV13 and TRBJ2-1, is AAGVIQSPRHLIKEKRETATLKCYPIPRHDTVYWYQQGPGQDPQFLISFYEKMQSDKGSIPDRFSAQQFSDYHSELNMSSLELGDSALYFCASSVQGPSYNEQFFGPGTRLTVL.

CDR3 amino acids: CASSDRDRHTGELFF. The CDR3 region has the DNA TGTGCCAGCAGTGACCGGGACAGGCACACCGGGGAGCTGTTTTTT. The V call is TRBV2, the J call TRBJ2-2; 8 positions agree with TRBD1. The ends lost 3 bases at V and 3 bases at J; junction bases unmatched: 3. Germline CDR1 SNHLY, CDR2 FYNNEI. This CDR3 has 15 amino acids. Based on the CDR3 plus reference TRBV2 and TRBJ2-2, the full variable domain is EPEVTQTPSHQVTQMGQEVILRCVPISNHLYFYWYRQILGQKVEFLVSFYNNEISEKSEIFDDQFSVERPDGSNFTLKIRSTKLEDSAMYFCASSDRDRHTGELFFGEGSRLTVL.

The chain uses TRBV2 and TRBJ1-4; 10 nucleotides agree with TRBD1. This CDR3 comprises 14 residues. V lost 7 bases to trimming and J lost 10 bases; unmatched junction nucleotides: 9. CDR1 is SNHLY and CDR2 is FYNNEI in the germline V gene. The CDR3 spells CASKPGTGEGKLFF. The CDR3 nucleotides read TGTGCCAGCAAACCAGGGACAGGGGAAGGAAAACTGTTTTTT.

V and J are TRBV7-9 and TRBJ1-1; 10 nucleotides line up with TRBD1. The CDR3 spans 12 residues. Germline CDR1 SEHNR, CDR2 FQNEAQ (reference sequence). J gave up 8 bases and V 5 bases, and 2 bases lay outside the gene matches. The CDR3: CASSLDRGEAFF. The CDR3 bases are TGTGCCAGCAGCCTGGACAGGGGGGAAGCTTTCTTT.

The chain links TRBV10-3 to TRBJ1-6; D is unclear. V lost 4 bases, J lost 8 bases, and 9 bases lay in between. CDR3 length equals 13 residues. CDR1 and CDR2 from the germline V gene are ENHRY and SYGVKD. The CDR3 sequence: CAISGVGHSPLHF. The CDR3 DNA is TGTGCCATCAGTGGAGTTGGGCATTCACCCCTCCACTTT.

The V call is TRBV27, the J call TRBJ1-1; D possibly corresponds to TRBD1 (5 bases). V was shortened by 8 bases and J by 0 bases, with 10 bases between the two germline ends. Germline values: CDR1 MNHEY, CDR2 SMNVEV (reference sequence). CDR3 size: 13 residues. The DNA for the CDR3 is TGTGCCAGCCGGAAGGGGATGAACACTGAAGCTTTCTTT. Protein sequence: CASRKGMNTEAFF.

The chain employs TRBV11-2 and TRBJ2-1; 11 nucleotides agree with TRBD2. Germline trimming cut 1 base from V and 9 bases from J; bases unmatched to any gene: 2. Germline V CDR1 and CDR2: SGHAT, FQNNGV. The CDR3 is 14 amino acids. The CDR3 coding sequence is TGTGCCAGCAGCTTAGGACTAGCGGGGTCTGAGCAGTTCTTC. It codes for CASSLGLAGSEQFF.

This clone was counted many times. The chain combines TRBV5-4 with TRBJ2-7, with a tentative D call TRBD1 (6 bases). The CDR3 covers 14 residues. Germline V gene sequence: CDR1 SGHNT, CDR2 YYREEE (reference sequence). V lost 4 bases to trimming and J lost 1 base, with 12 bases between them. The CDR3 bases are TGTGCCAGCAGCCCCCCGACAGGTTCCTACGAGCAGTACTTC. The encoded protein is CASSPPTGSYEQYF.